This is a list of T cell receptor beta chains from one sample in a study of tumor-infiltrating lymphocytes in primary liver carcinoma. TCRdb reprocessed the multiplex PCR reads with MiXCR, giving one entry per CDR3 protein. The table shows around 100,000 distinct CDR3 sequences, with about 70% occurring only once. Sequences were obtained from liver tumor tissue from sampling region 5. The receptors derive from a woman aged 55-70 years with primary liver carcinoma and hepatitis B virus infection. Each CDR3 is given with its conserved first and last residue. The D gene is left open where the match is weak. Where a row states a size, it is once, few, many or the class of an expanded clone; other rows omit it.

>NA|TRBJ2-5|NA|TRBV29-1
CSVRDQVGREETQYF
TGCAGCGTTAGAGATCAGGTGGGGCGGGAAGAGACCCAGTACTTC
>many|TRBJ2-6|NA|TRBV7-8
CASSWVGLDFSGANVLTF
TGTGCCAGCAGCTGGGTAGGGCTCGACTTTTCTGGGGCCAACGTCCTGACTTTC
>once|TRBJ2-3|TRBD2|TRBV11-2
CASSLVGGSGTDTQYF
TGTGCCAGCAGCTTAGTCGGCGGGAGTGGCACAGATACGCAGTATTTT
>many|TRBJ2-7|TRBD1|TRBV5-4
CASSLGTGGYEQYF
TGTGCCAGCAGCTTGGGGACAGGGGGCTACGAGCAGTACTTC
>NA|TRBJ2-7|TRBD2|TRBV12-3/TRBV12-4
CANSFGGDDEQYF
TGTGCCAACAGCTTCGGGGGGGACGACGAGCAGTACTTC
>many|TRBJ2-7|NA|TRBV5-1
CASSLDGGSYEQYF
TGCGCCAGCAGCTTAGACGGAGGCTCCTACGAGCAGTACTTC
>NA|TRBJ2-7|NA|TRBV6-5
CVRRGPRQAYYEQYF
TGTGTCAGGAGGGGCCCACGGCAGGCCTACTACGAGCAGTACTTC
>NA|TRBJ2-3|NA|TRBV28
CASNGDFTDTRYF
TGTGCCAGCAATGGGGACTTCACAGATACGCGGTATTTT
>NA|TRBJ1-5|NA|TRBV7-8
CANSSLAGMSNQPQHF
TGTGCCAACAGCTCGTTGGCGGGGATGAGCAATCAGCCCCAGCATTTT
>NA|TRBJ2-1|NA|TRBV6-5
CASSFSMGGQQFF
TGTGCCAGCAGTTTCTCAATGGGGGGACAGCAGTTCTTC
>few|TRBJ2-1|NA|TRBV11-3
CASSLPVVKYNEQFF
TGTGCCAGCAGCTTACCAGTGGTAAAGTACAATGAGCAGTTCTTC
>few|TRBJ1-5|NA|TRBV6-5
CASSRQDSNQSQHF
TGTGCCAGCAGCCGACAGGACTCCAATCAGTCTCAGCATTTT
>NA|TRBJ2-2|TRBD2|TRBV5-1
CASSATGTSGNTGELLF
TGCGCCAGCTCCGCTACTGGGACTAGCGGGAACACCGGGGAGCTGTTATTT
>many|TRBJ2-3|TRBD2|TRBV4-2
CASSRGLAGGPATDTQYF
TGTGCCAGCAGCCGGGGACTAGCGGGAGGGCCAGCTACAGATACGCAGTATTTT
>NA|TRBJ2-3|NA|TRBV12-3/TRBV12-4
CDSGLDFGSTDMQYF
TGTGACAGCGGTTTAGATTTCGGGAGCACAGATATGCAGTATTTT
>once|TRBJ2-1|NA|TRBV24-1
CATSARHGKRVNEQFF
TGTGCCACCAGTGCAAGACATGGTAAGAGGGTTAATGAGCAGTTCTTC
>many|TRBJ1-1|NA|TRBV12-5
CASGLGTNTEAFF
TGTGCTAGTGGTTTGGGGACAAACACTGAAGCTTTCTTT
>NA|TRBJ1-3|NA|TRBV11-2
CVSSPWGVRTIYF
TGTGTGAGCAGCCCCTGGGGGGTGCGCACCATATATTTT
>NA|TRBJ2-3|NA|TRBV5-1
CASSPQGFQGSDTQYF
TGCGCCAGCAGCCCGCAGGGCTTTCAAGGATCAGATACGCAGTATTTT
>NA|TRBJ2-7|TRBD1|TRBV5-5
CARSRRGQDQREHCF
TGTGCCCGCAGCCGCAGAGGACAGGACCAGAGAGAGCACTGCTTC
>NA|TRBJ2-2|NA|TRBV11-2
CASSLTGQNTRELFF
TGTGCCAGTAGCTTAACGGGACAAAACACCCGGGAGCTGTTTTTT
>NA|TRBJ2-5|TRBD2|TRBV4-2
CASSQTGTRNVTETQNF
TGTGCCAGCAGTCAAACCGGGACTAGGAATGTCACAGAGACCCAGAACTTC
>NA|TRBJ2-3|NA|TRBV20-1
CSARDPAGNSLTDTQYF
TGCAGTGCTAGAGATCCCGCGGGAAACTCCCTCACAGATACGCAGTATTTT
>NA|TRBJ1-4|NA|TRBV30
CAWNLGQGFVTNEKLFF
TGTGCCTGGAACCTCGGGCAGGGATTTGTAACTAATGAAAAACTGTTTTTT
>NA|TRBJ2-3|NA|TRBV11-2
CAGSRGAESTDTQYF
TGTGCCGGCAGCCGGGGGGCAGAGAGCACAGATACGCAGTATTTT
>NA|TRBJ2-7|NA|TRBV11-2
CATSLQYEQYF
TGTGCTACCAGTCTCCAATACGAGCAGTACTTC